The present TCR beta chain was sequenced within a study of cytomegalovirus exposure and HLA in healthy donors. 13 Jbeta primers and 60 Vbeta primers were used for the PCR. Clones were read by immunoSEQ multiplex PCR, and TCRdb kept only the in-frame ones, dropping some. The data hold some 140,000 clones, with about 74% observed a single time. Per germline, CDR1 MNHNS and CDR2 SASEGT. CDR3 length: 16 residues. V lost 3 bases and J lost 6; bases outside the gene matches: 7. The chain combines TRBV6-1 with TRBJ1-5, with TRBD1 matching 11 bases. The sample taken for sequencing was PBMCs. This TCR was sampled from a woman in her sixties in good health and CMV-seronegative. CDR3 bases: TGTGCCAGCAGTGATCCGGGACAGGGGGTTGTTCAGCCCCAGCATTTT. It encodes CASSDPGQGVVQPQHF.